This passage covers 31 T cell receptor beta chains from one sample sequenced in a study of T cell responses to AZD1222 COVID-19 vaccine (dated by TCRdb to the early 2020s). Libraries came from the immunoSEQ multiplex PCR assay. TCRdb obtained this table from immuneACCESS and retained in-frame rearrangements with V and J assigned. These tables miss some clones; where compared with another copy, unresolved V genes account for less than half of the shortfall, and the remainder is unexplained. The sample table holds 70,000 to 95,000 clones, of which around 81% were seen once. The top ten hold about 20% of the sample. In the paper's terms, the time point label means: baseline before first vaccination. The material sequenced was peripheral blood, taken on day 0 of AZD1222 vaccination. Every receptor here comes from an adult in good health.

This clone was observed once. This may stem from a read error, because a much larger clone lies one nucleotide away. The V gene is TRBV29-1, the J gene TRBJ1-5, with a possible D match to TRBD1 (5 bases). Trimming took off 0 bases at V and 4 bases at J, with 7 bases between the two ends. This CDR3 has 13 amino acids. The germline V gene has CDR1 SQVTM and CDR2 ANQGSEA. CDR3: CSVEEAGNQPQHF. As DNA, the CDR3 is TGCAGCGTTGAAGAGGCAGGGAATCAGCCCCAGCATTTT. The complete variable domain, with remaining parts taken from reference TRBV29-1 and TRBJ1-5, reads SAVISQKPSRDICQRGTSLTIQCQVDSQVTMMFWYRQQPGQSLTLIATANQGSEATYESGFVIDKFPISRPNLTFSTLTVSNMSPEDSSIYLCSVEEAGNQPQHFGDGTRLSIL.

Sample share makes this clone medium-sized. The chain has TRBV5-1 and TRBJ1-2; 7 bases match TRBD1. J lost 4 bases, V lost 6 bases, and 6 bases had no gene match. Germline V gene data show CDR1 as SGHRS and CDR2 as YFSETQ. This CDR3 contains 13 residues. The CDR3 loop reads CASNPTGSYGYTF. The CDR3 bases are TGCGCCAGCAACCCGACAGGGAGCTATGGCTACACCTTC.

DNA for the CDR3: TGTGCCAGCAGCGTCACGGGACAGAGTTATTCACCCCTCCACTTT. Residues: CASSVTGQSYSPLHF. The V gene is TRBV7-8, the J gene TRBJ1-6, with 7 bases fitting TRBD1. There are 15 residues in the CDR3. J lost 8 bases, V lost 5 bases, and 9 bases had no gene match. CDR1 and CDR2 from the germline V gene are SGHVS and FQNEAQ.

The chain recombines TRBV18 with TRBJ1-1; D not resolved. This CDR3 is built from 17 residues. Germline CDR1 and CDR2: KGHSH and LQKENI. Deletions cut 0 bases from V and 0 bases from J, with 14 bases between. The chain's CDR3 is CASSPPSVGRLNTEAFF. The CDR3 nucleotides read TGTGCCAGCTCACCACCGAGTGTGGGCAGGCTGAACACTGAAGCTTTCTTT.

V usage is TRBV7-9 and J usage is TRBJ1-1; D remains unclear. The CDR3 is 14 amino acids. The V gene lost 2 bases and the J gene lost 4 bases, with 11 bases spanning the gap. CDR1 SEHNR and CDR2 FQNEAQ come from the germline V gene (reference sequence). The CDR3 sequence is CASSLQSGSTEAFF. CDR3 coding DNA: TGTGCCAGCAGCTTACAGTCGGGGAGCACTGAAGCTTTCTTT.

The rearrangement joins TRBV5-1 to TRBJ2-2, with 14 bases matching TRBD2. The CDR3 length is 16 residues. Germline CDR1 SGHRS, CDR2 YFSETQ. J was trimmed by 7 bases and V by 4 bases; bases with no gene match: 6. This CDR3 is CASSLGLAGEGGELFF. DNA of the CDR3: TGCGCCAGCAGCCTGGGACTAGCGGGAGAAGGCGGGGAGCTGTTTTTT.

The genes are TRBV5-8 and TRBJ1-2, with D perhaps matching TRBD1 (6 bases). Germline CDR1 reads SGHTS; CDR2 reads YDEGEE. CDR3 length: 12 residues. The germline V and J ends were trimmed by 2 bases and 7 bases, with 9 bases remaining between them. In DNA form, the CDR3 reads TGTGCCAGCAGCTTTCGGACAGCTGGCTACACCTTC. This gives the protein CASSFRTAGYTF. The variable domain in full, completed from reference TRBV5-8 and TRBJ1-2, reads EAGVTQSPTHLIKTRGQQATLRCSPISGHTSVYWYQQALGLGLQFLLWYDEGEERNRGNFPPRFSGRQFPNYSSELNVNALELEDSALYLCASSFRTAGYTFGSGTRLTVV.

The chain employs TRBV5-1 and TRBJ2-3; D tentatively reads TRBD1 or TRBD2 (5 bases each). Germline CDR1 is SGHRS and CDR2 is YFSETQ. Trimming removed 3 bases from V and 0 bases from J, with 5 bases in between. The CDR3 sequence is 13 residues long. The CDR3: CASSWDSTDTQYF. The CDR3 DNA sequence: TGCGCCAGCAGCTGGGACAGCACAGATACGCAGTATTTT. Supplemented by reference TRBV5-1 and TRBJ2-3, the full variable domain reads KAGVTQTPRYLIKTRGQQVTLSCSPISGHRSVSWYQQTPGQGLQFLFEYFSETQRNKGNFPGRFSGRQFSNSRSEMNVSTLELGDSALYLCASSWDSTDTQYFGPGTRLTVL.

This rearrangement joins TRBV6-5 to TRBJ2-1, with D possibly matching TRBD2 (5 bases). This CDR3 has 13 residues. Germline V gene sequence: CDR1 MNHEY, CDR2 SVGAGI. V was cut by 0 bases and J by 7 bases, with 7 bases left in between. In DNA form, the CDR3 reads TGTGCCAGCAGTTACTCTCGGGGAAATGAGCAGTTCTTC. Its translation: CASSYSRGNEQFF.

The V gene is TRBV10-1, the J gene TRBJ2-7; 13 positions agree with TRBD2. This CDR3 is built from 14 residues. Germline trimming cut 1 base from V and 10 bases from J; bases unmatched to any gene: 4. Germline CDR1 and CDR2: WNHNN and SYGVQD (reference sequence). CDR3 in DNA: TGCGCCAGCAGTGAGTGGACTAGCGGGAGCCTCCAGTACTTC. This translates into CASSEWTSGSLQYF.

The chain combines TRBV7-5 with TRBJ2-1; the table gives TRBD1 as D, unverified against the DNA. TRBV7-5 is designated a pseudogene. The CDR3 loop spans 16 amino acids. The CDR3 nucleotides read TGTGTCAGAAGCTTCTGTACCCAGGGGGCCTACAATGAGCAGTTCTTC. This translates into CVRSFCTQGAYNEQFF.

The chain couples TRBV9 to TRBJ2-7; D unclear. The CDR3 consists of 12 residues. Trimming took 7 bases from V and 6 from J, leaving 14 bases between them. The germline gives CDR1 SGDLS, CDR2 YYNGEE. CDR3 in amino acids: CASASDAPEQYF. The CDR3 DNA reads TGTGCCAGCGCTTCGGACGCGCCCGAGCAGTACTTC.

This clone is medium-sized (0.01 to 0.1%) in the sample. CDR3 nucleotides: TGTGCCAGCAGTTCCGCTAACTCCTACAATGAGCAGTTCTTC. Translated: CASSSANSYNEQFF. This sequence joins TRBV27 and TRBJ2-1; D gene uncertain. Germline CDR1 is MNHEY and CDR2 is SMNVEV (reference sequence). The CDR3 runs 14 residues. The V end lost 4 bases, the J end lost 0 bases, and 7 bases lay between the germline ends.

The J gene is TRBJ2-5, the V gene TRBV7-8, with a possible D match to TRBD2 (5 bases). CDR3 length equals 15 residues. The germline gives CDR1 SGHVS, CDR2 FQNEAQ. Trimming cost V 5 bases and J 4 bases, with 17 bases left between them. This CDR3 reads CASSRGLGIRETQYF. CDR3 bases: TGTGCCAGCAGCCGCGGACTGGGGATCCGAGAGACCCAGTACTTC.

The CDR3 nucleotides read TGTGCCAGCAGCCGTAGCGCCCTAGCGGGGGGTAATGTAGATACGCAGTATTTT. Encoded protein: CASSRSALAGGNVDTQYF. The rearrangement links TRBV4-2 to TRBJ2-3; 11 bases align to TRBD2. CDR1 and CDR2 (germline): LGHNA, YNFKEQ. Unmatched junction bases numbered 14, after V lost 4 bases and J lost 5 bases. This CDR3 is 18 amino acids long.

The chain employs TRBV3-1 (or the pseudogene TRBV3-2) and TRBJ2-1, with a possible D match to TRBD1 (6 bases). CDR1 LGHDT and CDR2 YNNKEL come from the germline V gene (reference sequence). Trimming removed 1 base at V and 8 bases at J, with 21 bases between. The length of the CDR3 is 17 residues. CDR3 protein: CASSQGGHVAGRDEQFF. The DNA for the CDR3 is TGTGCCAGCAGCCAAGGGGGACATGTTGCGGGCAGGGATGAGCAGTTCTTC.

This rearrangement joins TRBV5-4 to TRBJ1-6; a possible D gene is TRBD1 (5 bases). Germline V lookup: CDR1 SGHNT, CDR2 YYREEE (reference sequence). V lost 1 base and J 2 bases, leaving 7 bases between the germline ends. The CDR3 length is 15 residues. Written as DNA, the CDR3 is TGTGCCAGCAGCTTGTCAGGGACCTATAATTCACCCCTCCACTTT. Translation gives CASSLSGTYNSPLHF.

This clone was seen a few times. The V gene is TRBV5-4, the J gene TRBJ1-5; the match to TRBD1 covers 11 bases. Germline assignment: CDR1 SGHNT and CDR2 YYREEE (reference sequence). The trim removed 0 bases at V and 7 bases at J, leaving 3 bases unmatched. The CDR3 has 15 amino acids. CDR3 protein: CASSLGTGGGQPQHF. The CDR3 DNA reads as TGTGCCAGCAGCTTGGGGACAGGGGGCGGACAGCCCCAGCATTTT.

This clone has just a few counts. The V call is TRBV6-4, the J call TRBJ2-1; 7 nucleotides agree with TRBD2. Germline loops: CDR1 MRHNA, CDR2 SNTAGT. The CDR3 spans 15 residues. Losses at the gene ends were 6 bases for V and 2 bases for J; bases not matched to a gene: 7. This chain's CDR3 is CASSALASPYNEQFF. CDR3 in DNA: TGTGCCAGCAGCGCACTAGCGTCCCCCTACAATGAGCAGTTCTTC.

This chain uses TRBV11-3 with TRBJ2-5; 14 bases match TRBD2. Per the germline V gene, CDR1 is SGHNT and CDR2 is YENEEA. CDR3 length: 17 amino acids. V was clipped by 5 bases and J by 2 bases; unmatched bases: 7. CDR3 DNA: TGTGCCAGCAGCGCAGGACTAGCGGGGGGAGTACAAGAGACCCAGTACTTC. It is translated as CASSAGLAGGVQETQYF.

The V call is TRBV28, the J call TRBJ2-7, with 7 bases lining up with TRBD1. The V gene's germline CDR1 is MDHEN and CDR2 SYDVKM. The CDR3 totals 15 residues. With V trimmed by 5 bases and J by 1 base, 8 bases remained unmatched. As DNA, the CDR3 is TGTGCCAGCAGTGTTACAGGGGCGAGGTCCTACGAGCAGTACTTC. This translates into CASSVTGARSYEQYF.

CDR3 nucleotide sequence: TGTGCCAGTAGTACCCCGGGGTTCTATGGCTACACCTTC. As protein: CASSTPGFYGYTF. V usage is TRBV19 and J usage is TRBJ1-2; D ambiguous. The germline V and J ends were trimmed by 4 bases and 4 bases, with 10 bases remaining between them. Per the germline V gene, CDR1 is LNHDA and CDR2 is SQIVND (reference sequence). CDR3 length: 13 residues.

The chain joins TRBV5-6 to TRBJ1-5, with D unresolved. With 3 bases removed from V and 2 bases from J, the gap between germline ends came to 12 bases. The CDR3 runs to 15 residues. Germline V lookup: CDR1 SGHDT, CDR2 YYEEEE. The CDR3 region is CASSSYFRGNQPQHF. Here the CDR3 DNA reads TGTGCCAGCAGCTCCTACTTTAGGGGCAATCAGCCCCAGCATTTT.

This clone was seen just once. This sequence is one base from a far larger clone and is likely a read error. Other nucleotide sequences from this sample produce the same CDR3. As DNA, the CDR3 is TGTGCCAGCTGCGGGGCGGGCGGGGGGAATGAGCAGTTCTTC. It translates to CASCGAGGGNEQFF. The V gene is TRBV7-9, the J gene TRBJ2-1; 8 bases line up with TRBD2. This CDR3 is built from 14 residues. Trimming removed 8 bases from V and 7 bases from J; junction bases left unmatched: 10. Looked up from germline, CDR1 is SEHNR and CDR2 is FQNEAQ (reference sequence).

The genes are TRBV5-5 and TRBJ1-2; D gene unclear. CDR1 and CDR2 (germline): SGHKS, YYEKEE (reference sequence). V shed 2 bases and J shed 2 bases, with 7 bases lying between them. This CDR3 has 13 residues. The CDR3 DNA is TGTGCCAGCAGCTTAGCTCAGAACTATGGCTACACCTTC. Translation gives CASSLAQNYGYTF.

The gene calls are TRBV19 and TRBJ1-5; TRBD1 aligns across 10 bases. The CDR3 runs 15 residues. The ends lost 5 bases at V and 3 bases at J; junction bases unmatched: 4. Germline lookup yields CDR1 LNHDA and CDR2 SQIVND (reference sequence). CDR3 DNA sequence: TGTGCCAGTAGTCAGGACAGGGGGTACAATCAGCCCCAGCATTTT. It codes for CASSQDRGYNQPQHF. Complete variable domain (other parts from reference TRBV19 and TRBJ1-5): DGGITQSPKYLFRKEGQNVTLSCEQNLNHDAMYWYRQDPGQGLRLIYYSQIVNDFQKGDIAEGYSVSREKKESFPLTVTSAQKNPTAFYLCASSQDRGYNQPQHFGDGTRLSIL.

The gene calls are TRBV4-1 and TRBJ2-7; the match to TRBD2 covers 8 bases. The CDR3 is made up of 18 amino acids. Germline V CDR1 and CDR2: MGHRA, YSYEKL. CDR3: CPRRLRGGASGSSDEQYF. In DNA form, the CDR3 reads TGCCCCCGCCGCCTCCGGGGGGGGGCGAGCGGGAGTAGCGACGAGCAGTACTTC.

The chain combines TRBV6-5 with TRBJ1-3; D is ambiguous. The CDR3 has 14 amino acids. Deletions cut 9 bases from V and 0 bases from J, with 12 bases between. Germline loops: CDR1 MNHEY, CDR2 SVGAGI. The CDR3 loop reads CASYKGVSGNTIYF. CDR3 DNA sequence: TGTGCCAGTTACAAGGGTGTCTCTGGAAACACCATATATTTT.

The V gene is TRBV5-1, the J gene TRBJ1-2, with D maybe TRBD1 (5 bases). CDR1 is SGHRS and CDR2 is YFSETQ in the germline V gene. CDR3 length equals 13 residues. V was shortened by 7 bases and J by 4 bases, with 14 bases between the two germline ends. CDR3 loop: CASGRGEGYGYTF. The CDR3, as DNA: TGCGCCAGCGGTAGGGGTGAGGGCTATGGCTACACCTTC.

The count of this clone is one. The chain employs TRBV12-3 or TRBV12-4 and TRBJ1-2; a weak D match, TRBD1 (5 bases). V was clipped by 7 bases and J by 4 bases, with 10 bases between them. The CDR3 consists of 12 residues. This CDR3 is CASKRGPYGYTF. DNA for the CDR3: TGTGCCAGCAAGAGGGGACCCTATGGCTACACCTTC.

The V call is TRBV5-6, the J call TRBJ1-6; D gene unclear. The CDR3 runs to 14 residues. Trimming stripped 4 bases from V and 7 bases from J, with 12 bases between. Looked up from germline, CDR1 is SGHDT and CDR2 is YYEEEE. In DNA form, the CDR3 reads TGTGCCAGCAGCCGAGGACGGGCCAATTCACCCCTCCACTTT. This gives the protein CASSRGRANSPLHF.